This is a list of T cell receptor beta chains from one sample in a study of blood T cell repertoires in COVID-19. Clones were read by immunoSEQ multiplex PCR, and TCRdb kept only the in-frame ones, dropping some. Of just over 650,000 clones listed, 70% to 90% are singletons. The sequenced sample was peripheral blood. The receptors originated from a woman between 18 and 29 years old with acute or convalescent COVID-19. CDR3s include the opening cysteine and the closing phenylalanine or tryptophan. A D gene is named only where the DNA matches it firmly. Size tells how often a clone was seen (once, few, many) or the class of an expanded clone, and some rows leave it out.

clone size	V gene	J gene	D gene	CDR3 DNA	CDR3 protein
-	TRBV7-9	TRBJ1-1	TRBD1	TGTGCCAGCAGCAGGACAGGGGTCGCTGAAGCTTTCTTT	CASSRTGVAEAFF
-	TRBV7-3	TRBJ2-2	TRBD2	TGTGCCAGCAGCTTAACCAAGGGGAGGGGAACCGGGGAGCTGTTTTTT	CASSLTKGRGTGELFF
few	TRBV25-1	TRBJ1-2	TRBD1	TGTGCCAGCCGCGGCTGGACAGGGCTACGTTACTATGGCTACACCTTC	CASRGWTGLRYYGYTF
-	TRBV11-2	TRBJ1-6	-	TGTGCCGCACAAAGGCAGGGAGGCTCACCCCTCCACTTT	CAAQRQGGSPLHF
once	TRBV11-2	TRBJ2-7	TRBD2	TGTGCCAGCAGCTTACCCACTAGCGGGGGTTCCTCCTACGAGCAGTACTTC	CASSLPTSGGSSYEQYF
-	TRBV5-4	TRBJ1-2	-	TGTGCCAGCAGCTTGGTTCAGATGGGGGGGCTGGGCTACACCTTC	CASSLVQMGGLGYTF
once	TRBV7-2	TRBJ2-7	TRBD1	TGTGCCAGCAGCTTGAGTCAGGCACAGGGGTTCGGGGAGCAGTACTTC	CASSLSQAQGFGEQYF
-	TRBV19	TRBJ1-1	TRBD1	TGTGCCAGTAGGGACAGGGAGGGGCTAAACACTGAAGCTTTCTTT	CASRDREGLNTEAFF
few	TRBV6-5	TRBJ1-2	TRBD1	TGTGCCAGCAGGTACAGGGGGCTCCCCTATGGCTACACCTTC	CASRYRGLPYGYTF
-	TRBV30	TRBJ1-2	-	TGTGCCTGGAGTGGACAAAGCTATGGCTACACCTTC	CAWSGQSYGYTF
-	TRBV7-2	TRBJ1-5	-	TGTGCCAGCAGCATCCAGACGGGTCGGCCCCAGCATTTT	CASSIQTGRPQHF
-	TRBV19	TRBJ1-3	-	TGTGCCAGTAGTATACAGATCCCTGGAAACACCATATATTTT	CASSIQIPGNTIYF
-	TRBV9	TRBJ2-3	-	TGTGCCAGCAGCCCGACGACAGGTCCTAGCACAGATACGCAGTATTTT	CASSPTTGPSTDTQYF
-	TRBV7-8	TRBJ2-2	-	TGTGCCAGCGGGGGACTCTCGAACACCGGGGAGCTGTTTTTT	CASGGLSNTGELFF
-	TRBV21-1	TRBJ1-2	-	TGTGCCAGCAGCAAAGTAGTACAGCCAAACTATGGCTACACCTTC	CASSKVVQPNYGYTF
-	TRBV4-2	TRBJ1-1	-	TGTGCCAGCAGCCAAGAGGGGGGGACGGTGAACACTGAAGCTTTCTTT	CASSQEGGTVNTEAFF
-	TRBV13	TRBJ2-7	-	TGTGCCAGCAGCTTAGCATTAGGGCGGGCCGGCGAGCAGTACTTC	CASSLALGRAGEQYF
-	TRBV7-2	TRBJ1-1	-	TGTGCCAGCAGCTTAATAGGAGCGAACACTGAAGCTTTCTTT	CASSLIGANTEAFF
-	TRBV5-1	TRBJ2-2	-	TGCGCCAGCAGTCGACAGGGAGGAACCGGGGAGCTGTTTTTT	CASSRQGGTGELFF
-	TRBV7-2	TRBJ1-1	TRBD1	TGTGCCAGCAGCTCGGGGACAGGGTGGGTCACTGAAGCTTTCTTT	CASSSGTGWVTEAFF
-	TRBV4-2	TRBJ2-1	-	TGTGCCAGCAGCCAAGGAGCTAACAATGAGCAGTTCTTC	CASSQGANNEQFF
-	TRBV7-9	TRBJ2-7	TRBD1	TGTGCCAGCAGCTTAGCGTCCAGGGGGCCCTACGAGCAGTACTTC	CASSLASRGPYEQYF
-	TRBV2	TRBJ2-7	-	TGTGCCAGCAGCGGTAGACAGATCTACGAGCAGTACTTC	CASSGRQIYEQYF
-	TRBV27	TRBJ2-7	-	TGTGCCAGCAGTTTAAGAGTCAAAAGCTCCTACGAGCAGTACTTC	CASSLRVKSSYEQYF
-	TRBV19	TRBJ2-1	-	TGTGCCAGTAGTCCGTCGTATGGGGGCGAGACCAGCTCCTACAATGAGCAGTTCTTC	CASSPSYGGETSSYNEQFF
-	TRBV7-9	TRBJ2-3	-	TGTGCCAGCAGCCTCACCTCCAGGGCCATCACAGATACGCAGTATTTT	CASSLTSRAITDTQYF
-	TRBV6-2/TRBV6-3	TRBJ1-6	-	TGTGCCAGCAGTTTCGCGACACGGAATTCACCCCTCCACTTT	CASSFATRNSPLHF
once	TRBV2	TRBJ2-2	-	TGTGCCAGCAGTGTCCCCGGGGGTCTCAACACCGGGGAGCTGTTTTTT	CASSVPGGLNTGELFF
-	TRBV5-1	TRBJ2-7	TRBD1	TGCGCCAGCAGCTTAGACAGGGGAGTAAACTACGAGCAGTACTTC	CASSLDRGVNYEQYF
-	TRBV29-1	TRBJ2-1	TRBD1	TGCAGCGTTGAGACAGGGGCCGGTGAGCAGTTCTTC	CSVETGAGEQFF
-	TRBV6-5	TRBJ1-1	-	TGTGCCAGCAGTTACCGGGGATACACTGAAGCTTTCTTT	CASSYRGYTEAFF
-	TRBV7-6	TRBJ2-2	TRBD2	TGTGCCAGCAGCTTCCCTAGCGGGGGCGGCACCGGGGAGCTGTTTTTT	CASSFPSGGGTGELFF
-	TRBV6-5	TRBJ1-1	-	TGTGCCAGCAGTTACGGACAGCGAAACACTGAAGCTTTCTTT	CASSYGQRNTEAFF